This TCR beta chain was captured by sequencing in a study of Tregs in tolerant kidney transplant recipients. The V gene lost 0 bases and the J gene lost 5 bases, with 13 bases spanning the gap. This CDR3 is 15 amino acids long. The germline CDR1 and CDR2 sequences are MRHNA and SNTAGT. Study findings and constraints: Expanding Tregs on activated donor B cells appeared to best identify donor-specific TCRbeta clones. Validation in larger populations is needed because few patients were studied. Biological reproducibility was not directly addressed in this study.

TCRdb's copy holds only in-frame clones and misses some; the assay was immunoSEQ multiplex PCR. The table lists tens of thousands of clones, 84% of them singletons. Thawed PBMCs were FACS-sorted into unstimulated CD4+CD25+CD127- regulatory T cells, CD4+CD25- non-regulatory cells, CD4 and CD8 cells. Turning to this clone: Its antigen is currently unknown.

This TCR came from a human donor in good health. The chain is built from TRBV6-4 and TRBJ1-2; no clear D. Input material: CD4+ T cells from blood. CDR3 bases: TGTGCCAGCAGTGACTCTCCGGTTCTAGGGTATGGCTACACCTTC. Encoded protein: CASSDSPVLGYGYTF.